This T cell receptor (beta chain) comes out of a study of T cell repertoires in cytomegalovirus infection. A remark on this clonotype: A much larger clone sits a single nucleotide away, making a read error possible.

TCRdb processed the reads anew with MiXCR; each CDR3 protein has one entry. This sample carries some 390,000 distinct CDR3 sequences, approximately 18% of them seen once, and the ten largest clones take 8.7%. Sequences were obtained from PBMCs. The sequence was obtained from a human donor in good health (CMV status not recorded). Some clones in this sample may be carry-over from other donors' samples.

The CDR3 sequence: CTSSPGHANTEAFF. The CDR3 region has the DNA TGTACCAGCAGCCCCGGACACGCGAACACTGAAGCTTTCTTT. V gene TRBV7-2 combines with J gene TRBJ1-1, with TRBD1 as a possible D gene (5 bases). Per the germline V gene, CDR1 is SGHTA and CDR2 is FQGNSA. CDR3 length: 14 amino acids. V gave up 5 bases and J gave up 1 base, with 11 bases separating them.